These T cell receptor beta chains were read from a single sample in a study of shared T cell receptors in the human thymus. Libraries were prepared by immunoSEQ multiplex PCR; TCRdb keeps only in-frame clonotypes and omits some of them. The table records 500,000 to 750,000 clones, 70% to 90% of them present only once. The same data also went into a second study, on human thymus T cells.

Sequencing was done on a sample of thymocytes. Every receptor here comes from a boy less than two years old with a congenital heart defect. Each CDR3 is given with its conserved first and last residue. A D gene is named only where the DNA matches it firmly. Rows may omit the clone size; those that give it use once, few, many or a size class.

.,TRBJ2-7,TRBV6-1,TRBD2,TGTGCCAGCAGTGGAAGCGGGGCAGATCACAGCTCCTACGAGCAGTACTTC,CASSGSGADHSSYEQYF
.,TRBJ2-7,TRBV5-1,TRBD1,TGCGCCAGCAGCTTGGGCCTTGGACAGGGAAGCTACGAGCAGTACTTC,CASSLGLGQGSYEQYF
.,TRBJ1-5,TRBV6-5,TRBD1,TGTGCCAGCAGTCCACAGGGGGGGAATCAGCCCCAGCATTTT,CASSPQGGNQPQHF
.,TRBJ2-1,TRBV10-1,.,TGCGCCAGCAGTACGAAAGGGCGGGATAGGAATGAGCAGTTCTTC,CASSTKGRDRNEQFF
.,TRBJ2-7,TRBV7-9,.,TGTGCCAGCAGCTTAGGATCCTCGGGACACCGACACTTC,CASSLGSSGHRHF
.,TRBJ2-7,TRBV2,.,TGTGCCAGCAGTGGGAGGGGTAGGACCTACGAGCAGTACTTC,CASSGRGRTYEQYF
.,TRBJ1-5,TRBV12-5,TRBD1,TGTGCTAGTGGTCCAACAGGGGAGGATCAGCCCCAGCATTTT,CASGPTGEDQPQHF
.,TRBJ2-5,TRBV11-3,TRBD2,TGTGCCAGCAGCTCAGGACTAGACCACCGGGAGACCCAGTACTTC,CASSSGLDHRETQYF
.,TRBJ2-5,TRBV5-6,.,TGTGCCAGCAGCTTGGACAGGGTTTCCCAAGAGACCCAGTACTTC,CASSLDRVSQETQYF
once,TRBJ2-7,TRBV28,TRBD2,TGTGCCAGCAGCTCGGGACTAGCGGGAGGAAGGGGTTACGAGCAGTACTTC,CASSSGLAGGRGYEQYF
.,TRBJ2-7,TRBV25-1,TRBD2,TGTGCCAGCAGTGAGAGCGGGAGCGCCTACGAGCAGTACTTC,CASSESGSAYEQYF
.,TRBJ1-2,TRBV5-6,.,TGTGCCAGCAGCTTGAGCAGGGTTGGAGGCTACACCTTC,CASSLSRVGGYTF
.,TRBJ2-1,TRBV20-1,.,TGCAGTGCCCTCGGGGGATTAGAGAAGTTCTTC,CSALGGLEKFF
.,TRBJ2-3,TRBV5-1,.,TGCGCCAGCAGCTTGCCCTCAGCGGTCCCCGCTAGCACAGATACGCAGTATTTT,CASSLPSAVPASTDTQYF
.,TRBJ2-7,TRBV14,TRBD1,TGTGCCAGCAGCCAAGAAGGCCGTGTGGGGACAGGGGTAGGTAGCGGCACAGACTACGAGCAGTACTTC,CASSQEGRVGTGVGSGTDYEQYF
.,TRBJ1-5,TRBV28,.,TGTGCCAGCAGTTTATCGGGGTCGAATCAGCCCCAGCATTTT,CASSLSGSNQPQHF
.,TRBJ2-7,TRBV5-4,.,TGTGCCAGCAGCTTGTGGAGACGAGAGGCCCTCTACGAGCAGTACTTC,CASSLWRREALYEQYF
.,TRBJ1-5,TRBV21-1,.,TGTGCCAGCAGCATGAGACAGGGTTGTAATCAGCCCCAGCATTTT,CASSMRQGCNQPQHF
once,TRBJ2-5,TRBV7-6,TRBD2,TGTGCCAGCAGCCCAGGGACTAGCGGGAGGGGGGAGTTGCGGGAGACCCAGTACTTC,CASSPGTSGRGELRETQYF
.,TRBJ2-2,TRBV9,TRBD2,TGTGCCAGCAGCGTAAAGGGACTAGCGGACGCGAACACCGGGGAGCTGTTTTTT,CASSVKGLADANTGELFF
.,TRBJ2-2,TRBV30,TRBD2,TGTGCCTGGAGGACTAGCGGACACTCCACCGGGGAGCTGTTTTTT,CAWRTSGHSTGELFF
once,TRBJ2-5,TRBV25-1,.,TGTGCCAGCAGTGAACCCCAGGGGCCACACCCCGAGACCCAGTACTTC,CASSEPQGPHPETQYF
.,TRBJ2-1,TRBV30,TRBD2,TGTGCCTGGAGGGTCGGACGGGGGGGTGCTTACAATGAGCAGTTCTTC,CAWRVGRGGAYNEQFF
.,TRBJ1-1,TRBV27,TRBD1,TGTGCCAGCAGTTTAGGCGGGACAGGGTCTGAAGCTTTCTTT,CASSLGGTGSEAFF
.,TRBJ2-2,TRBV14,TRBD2,TGTGCCAGCGAGCGGGGTCGGGGGACCGGGGAGCTGTTTTTT,CASERGRGTGELFF
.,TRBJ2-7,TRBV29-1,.,TGCAGCGTTGAAGATCCAGGGGAAGGCGAGCAGTACTTC,CSVEDPGEGEQYF
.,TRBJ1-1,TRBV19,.,TGTGCCAGTAGTCTTCGACAGGCCGGAGTTTCTGGTTTGGCCGCTTTCTTT,CASSLRQAGVSGLAAFF
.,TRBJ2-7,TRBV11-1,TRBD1,TGTGCCAGCAGTCAAGGGACAGGGGGAGCCTACGAGCAGTACTTC,CASSQGTGGAYEQYF
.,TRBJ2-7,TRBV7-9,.,TGTGCCAGTGCGGAGGGCCACTCCTACGAGCAGTACTTC,CASAEGHSYEQYF
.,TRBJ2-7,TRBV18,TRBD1,TGTGCCAGCTCACCGGTGGGGACAGAGTACGAGCAGTACTTC,CASSPVGTEYEQYF
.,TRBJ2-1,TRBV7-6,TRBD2,TGTGCCAGCAGCGTCCGACTAGCGGGCAATGAGCAGTTCTTC,CASSVRLAGNEQFF
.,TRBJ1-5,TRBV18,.,TGTGCCAGCTCACCACCGGTCTCAGGAGGGACCAATCAGCCCCAGCATTTT,CASSPPVSGGTNQPQHF
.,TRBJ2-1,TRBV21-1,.,TGTGCCAACCCCCCGGGACTAGCGACGCTGTTCTTC,CANPPGLATLFF
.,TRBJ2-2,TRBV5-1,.,TGCGCCAGCAGCTTACGGGACTTTCGAGTGGGCGGGGAGCTGTTTTTT,CASSLRDFRVGGELFF